The rows below give T cell receptor beta chains drawn from one sample of a study of CD8+ T cells in alopecia areata. Assay used: immunoSEQ multiplex PCR; TCRdb lists only in-frame clones, some missing. Here the sample spans about 200,000 clones, roughly three fifths being singletons. What was sequenced was CD8+ T cells sorted from blood. Every receptor here comes from a human donor in good health. The CDR3 runs from the conserved cysteine through the conserved F or W. Each record gives: clone size, J gene, V gene, D gene, CDR3 protein, CDR3 DNA. A D gene is named only where the DNA matches it firmly. The size entry is marked missing in some rows and otherwise reads once, few, many or a size class.

abundance: few
j_gene: TRBJ1-3
v_gene: TRBV4-1
d_gene: NA
CDR3aa: CASSLNEGSGNTIYF
CDR3nt: TGCGCCAGCAGCTTAAACGAAGGCTCTGGAAACACCATATATTTT

abundance: NA
j_gene: TRBJ1-2
v_gene: TRBV6-5
d_gene: NA
CDR3aa: CASSYPGSYGYTF
CDR3nt: TGTGCCAGCAGTTACCCTGGGAGCTATGGCTACACCTTC

abundance: NA
j_gene: TRBJ2-1
v_gene: TRBV30
d_gene: NA
CDR3aa: CAWSVQGSSYNEQFF
CDR3nt: TGTGCCTGGAGTGTACAAGGGAGCTCCTACAATGAGCAGTTCTTC

abundance: NA
j_gene: TRBJ1-1
v_gene: TRBV29-1
d_gene: TRBD1
CDR3aa: CSVEYRGSMNTEAFF
CDR3nt: TGCAGCGTTGAATACAGGGGGTCGATGAACACTGAAGCTTTCTTT

abundance: once
j_gene: TRBJ2-2
v_gene: TRBV29-1
d_gene: NA
CDR3aa: CSVEVTGELFF
CDR3nt: TGCAGCGTTGAAGTCACCGGGGAGCTGTTTTTT

abundance: NA
j_gene: TRBJ2-7
v_gene: TRBV11-2
d_gene: NA
CDR3aa: CASSGWDTSYEQYF
CDR3nt: TGTGCCAGCAGCGGATGGGACACATCCTACGAGCAGTACTTC

abundance: once
j_gene: TRBJ1-2
v_gene: TRBV7-3
d_gene: NA
CDR3aa: CASSGQSGAYTF
CDR3nt: TGTGCCAGCAGCGGACAGTCTGGTGCCTACACCTTC

abundance: many
j_gene: TRBJ2-2
v_gene: TRBV29-1
d_gene: NA
CDR3aa: CSVVRGDTGELFF
CDR3nt: TGCAGCGTTGTCAGGGGTGATACCGGGGAGCTGTTTTTT

abundance: NA
j_gene: TRBJ2-2
v_gene: TRBV4-1
d_gene: TRBD2
CDR3aa: CASSQWGGDLLNTGELFF
CDR3nt: TGCGCCAGCAGCCAGTGGGGAGGGGACTTACTTAACACCGGGGAGCTGTTTTTT

abundance: once
j_gene: TRBJ1-1
v_gene: TRBV5-4
d_gene: TRBD1
CDR3aa: CASSSGQGNTEAFF
CDR3nt: TGTGCCAGCAGCTCGGGACAGGGGAACACTGAAGCTTTCTTT

abundance: NA
j_gene: TRBJ1-5
v_gene: TRBV5-6
d_gene: TRBD1
CDR3aa: CASSAQGGQPQHF
CDR3nt: TGTGCCAGCAGCGCCCAGGGGGGTCAGCCCCAGCATTTT

abundance: NA
j_gene: TRBJ1-1
v_gene: TRBV29-1
d_gene: NA
CDR3aa: CSVGEVRRAFF
CDR3nt: TGCAGCGTTGGAGAAGTCCGTCGAGCTTTCTTT

abundance: NA
j_gene: TRBJ2-7
v_gene: TRBV25-1
d_gene: NA
CDR3aa: CASSEGLKQYF
CDR3nt: TGTGCCAGCAGTGAGGGGTTGAAGCAGTACTTC

abundance: NA
j_gene: TRBJ2-7
v_gene: TRBV5-1
d_gene: TRBD1
CDR3aa: CASRTGVGYEQYF
CDR3nt: TGCGCCAGCAGGACAGGGGTGGGGTACGAGCAGTACTTC

abundance: few
j_gene: TRBJ2-2
v_gene: TRBV29-1
d_gene: NA
CDR3aa: CSVEGSRGTGELFF
CDR3nt: TGCAGCGTTGAAGGGAGCAGGGGAACCGGGGAGCTGTTTTTT

abundance: NA
j_gene: TRBJ1-1
v_gene: TRBV30
d_gene: NA
CDR3aa: CAWSVGSEAFF
CDR3nt: TGTGCCTGGAGTGTCGGATCTGAAGCTTTCTTT

abundance: NA
j_gene: TRBJ1-2
v_gene: TRBV13
d_gene: TRBD1
CDR3aa: CASSLGLGGQGGFNYGYTF
CDR3nt: TGTGCCAGCAGCTTAGGCCTTGGCGGACAGGGCGGATTTAACTATGGCTACACCTTC

abundance: NA
j_gene: TRBJ2-2
v_gene: TRBV4-1
d_gene: NA
CDR3aa: CASSQETGELFF
CDR3nt: TGCGCCAGCAGCCAAGAGACCGGGGAGCTGTTTTTT

abundance: NA
j_gene: TRBJ2-5
v_gene: TRBV7-6
d_gene: TRBD1
CDR3aa: CASSPEAGGSRETQYF
CDR3nt: TGTGCCAGCAGCCCCGAAGCAGGGGGATCTCGAGAGACCCAGTACTTC

abundance: few
j_gene: TRBJ2-2
v_gene: TRBV6-4
d_gene: NA
CDR3aa: CASSLGSATGELFF
CDR3nt: TGTGCCAGCAGTCTGGGCTCGGCCACCGGGGAGCTGTTTTTT

abundance: NA
j_gene: TRBJ2-3
v_gene: TRBV4-1
d_gene: TRBD2
CDR3aa: CASSQAGTSGITDTQYF
CDR3nt: TGCGCCAGCAGCCAAGCAGGGACTAGCGGAATCACAGATACGCAGTATTTT

abundance: few
j_gene: TRBJ1-6
v_gene: TRBV25-1
d_gene: NA
CDR3aa: CASSGAGYNSPLHF
CDR3nt: TGTGCCAGCAGTGGGGCAGGCTATAATTCACCCCTCCACTTT

abundance: once
j_gene: TRBJ2-7
v_gene: TRBV4-1
d_gene: TRBD1
CDR3aa: CASSPIPGQGGEQYF
CDR3nt: TGCGCCAGCAGCCCGATCCCGGGACAGGGTGGCGAGCAGTACTTC

abundance: few
j_gene: TRBJ2-3
v_gene: TRBV27
d_gene: TRBD2
CDR3aa: CASSPLSGGSFPTDTQYF
CDR3nt: TGTGCCAGCAGCCCCCTTAGCGGGGGGTCCTTCCCCACAGATACGCAGTATTTT

abundance: NA
j_gene: TRBJ1-1
v_gene: TRBV6-6
d_gene: NA
CDR3aa: CASSGGNTEAFF
CDR3nt: TGTGCCAGCAGTGGGGGGAACACTGAAGCTTTCTTT

abundance: NA
j_gene: TRBJ1-1
v_gene: TRBV4-1
d_gene: NA
CDR3aa: CASSPVGANTEAFF
CDR3nt: TGCGCCAGCAGCCCCGTCGGGGCGAACACTGAAGCTTTCTTT

abundance: NA
j_gene: TRBJ2-7
v_gene: TRBV25-1
d_gene: NA
CDR3aa: CASSRVFYEQYF
CDR3nt: TGTGCCAGCTCAAGGGTGTTCTACGAGCAGTACTTC

abundance: NA
j_gene: TRBJ2-3
v_gene: TRBV2
d_gene: NA
CDR3aa: CASSGPGITDTQYF
CDR3nt: TGTGCCAGCAGTGGCCCCGGGATAACAGATACGCAGTATTTT

abundance: few
j_gene: TRBJ2-7
v_gene: TRBV5-1
d_gene: TRBD2
CDR3aa: CASSLHPSGGIDSYEQYF
CDR3nt: TGCGCCAGCAGCCTCCACCCTAGCGGGGGGATTGACTCCTACGAGCAGTACTTC

abundance: NA
j_gene: TRBJ2-3
v_gene: TRBV5-8
d_gene: NA
CDR3aa: CASSLGVGSGTQYF
CDR3nt: TGTGCCAGCAGCTTGGGGGTAGGTAGCGGTACGCAGTATTTT

abundance: NA
j_gene: TRBJ2-7
v_gene: TRBV27
d_gene: TRBD1
CDR3aa: CASSPRTGRDYEQYF
CDR3nt: TGTGCCAGCAGTCCGCGGACAGGTCGGGATTACGAGCAGTACTTC

abundance: many
j_gene: TRBJ2-4
v_gene: TRBV7-9
d_gene: TRBD1
CDR3aa: CASSPGQGDLNIQYF
CDR3nt: TGTGCCAGCAGCCCGGGACAGGGGGATCTAAACATTCAGTACTTC

abundance: NA
j_gene: TRBJ1-6
v_gene: TRBV5-6
d_gene: NA
CDR3aa: CASSPGNSPLHF
CDR3nt: TGTGCCAGCAGCCCAGGGAATTCACCCCTCCACTTT